One and the same sample provided the 13 T cell receptor beta chains below, sequenced in a study of CD4 and CD8 cells across lung adenocarcinoma regions. TCRdb re-called the PCR reads with MiXCR, one entry per CDR3 protein. The sample includes around 20,000 distinct CDR3 sequences, approximately 50% of them seen just once. The sample was CD8+ T cells from the margin of a lung tumor. Receptors originate from a male donor with lung adenocarcinoma. The CD4 and CD8 labels of this study may be unreliable.

This rearrangement joins TRBV9 to TRBJ1-5; the D is unclear. Trimming removed 2 bases from V and 3 bases from J, with 9 bases in between. The CDR3 sequence is 14 residues long. Germline V gene lookup returns CDR1 SGDLS and CDR2 YYNGEE. CDR3 sequence (DNA): TGTGCCAGCAGCGTGGGTATTAACAATCAGCCCCAGCATTTT. This sequence encodes CASSVGINNQPQHF.

The chain has TRBV6-1 and TRBJ2-1, with a possible D match to TRBD2 (7 bases). The J call is doubtful: the DNA matches TRBJ2-7 better. Germline assignment: CDR1 MNHNS and CDR2 SASEGT. The CDR3 length is 15 residues. The CDR3, as DNA: TGTGGCGCGGGGCGCGGGGGCCGAGAGGCAGAGACGCAGTACTTC. It is translated as CGAGRGGREAETQYF.

The genes are TRBV12-3 or TRBV12-4 and TRBJ2-4; the D gene is possibly TRBD2 (5 bases). Deletions cut 5 bases from V and 0 bases from J, with 5 bases between. The CDR3 extends over 13 amino acids. CDR3 sequence: CASSSGAKNIQYF. CDR3 DNA: TGTGCCAGCAGTAGCGGAGCCAAAAACATTCAGTACTTC.

Comments on this clonotype: No conserved phenylalanine or tryptophan ends this CDR3, so it is likely a read error. This rearrangement joins TRBV6-5 to TRBJ2-5; D is possibly TRBD1 or TRBD2 (5 bases each). With the DNA end fitting TRBJ2-1 better, the J assignment may be wrong. Germline V gene sequence: CDR1 MNHEY, CDR2 SVGAGI. This CDR3 contains 14 residues. As DNA, the CDR3 is TGTGCCAGCAGTTACTCGGGAACAGACGGGACCCAGTTCTTG. It translates to CASSYSGTDGTQFL.

This clonotype came up a few times. The V and J genes are TRBV7-2 and TRBJ2-1; TRBD2 matches 12 bases. Trimming at V came to 6 bases and at J to 4 bases, leaving 7 bases not matched to a gene. The CDR3 has 16 residues. Looked up from germline, CDR1 is SGHTA and CDR2 is FQGNSA. This CDR3 is CASRRQGLAGYNEQFF. As DNA, the CDR3 is TGTGCCAGCAGGAGACAGGGACTAGCGGGTTACAATGAGCAGTTCTTC.

V usage is TRBV5-8 and J usage is TRBJ2-1; D not resolved. V lost 5 bases and J 3 bases, leaving 12 bases between the germline ends. Looked up from germline, CDR1 is SGHTS and CDR2 is YDEGEE. The CDR3 covers 14 residues. The DNA for the CDR3 is TGTGCCAGCAGGCCCCTCGTTGGCTACAATGAGCAGTTCTTC. Its translation is CASRPLVGYNEQFF.

The chain joins TRBV10-1 to TRBJ2-5, with D possibly being TRBD2 (6 bases). The J call could be wrong; TRBJ2-7 is a better fit for the DNA end. CDR1 is WNHNN, CDR2 SYGVQD, per germline (reference sequence). The CDR3 covers 14 residues. The CDR3, as DNA: TGCGCCAGCAGTGAAGGAGCTACGGGGGACGAGCAGTACTTC. Translation: CASSEGATGDEQYF.

A few counts support this clonotype. The chain is built from TRBV9 and TRBJ2-1, with 7 bases fitting TRBD2. Germline CDR1 reads SGDLS; CDR2 reads YYNGEE. CDR3 length: 14 amino acids. V gave up 0 bases and J gave up 6 bases; unmatched junction bases: 3. This CDR3 reads CASSVEASGNEQFF. DNA for the CDR3: TGTGCCAGCAGCGTAGAGGCTAGCGGCAATGAGCAGTTCTTC.

This clonotype was detected only a few times. The V call is TRBV12-3 or TRBV12-4, the J call TRBJ1-2; 7 nucleotides align to TRBD1. V shed 7 bases and J 4 bases; nucleotides not matched to a gene: 12. The length of the CDR3 is 15 residues. This CDR3 reads CASTLDRRGTYGYTF. The CDR3 nucleotides are TGTGCCAGCACTCTGGACAGGCGGGGCACCTATGGCTACACCTTC.

J is TRBJ2-4 and V is TRBV6-1; no reliable D call. Germline lookup yields CDR1 MNHNS and CDR2 SASEGT. With 0 bases removed from V and 13 bases from J, the gap between germline ends came to 10 bases. The CDR3 length is 12 residues. CDR3 coding DNA: TGTGCCAGCAGTGAAGCCAAAAACACGCAGTACTTC. Translation: CASSEAKNTQYF.

This chain links TRBV20-1 with TRBJ2-3; TRBD1 is a possible D gene (5 bases). With the DNA end fitting TRBJ2-1 better, the J assignment may be wrong. Germline lookup yields CDR1 DFQATT and CDR2 SNEGSKA (reference sequence). The CDR3 length is 11 residues. CDR3 DNA sequence: TGCAGTGCTAAAGACAGAAATGAGCAGTTCTTC. Its protein product is CSAKDRNEQFF.

The chain couples TRBV18 to TRBJ2-7; D remains unclear. This CDR3 contains 12 residues. Trimming pared 3 bases from V and 1 base from J, leaving 4 bases between. CDR1 KGHSH and CDR2 LQKENI come from the germline V gene. CDR3 DNA: TGTGCCAGCTCACCCGATTCCTACGAGCAGTACTTC. Translation gives CASSPDSYEQYF.

In DNA form, the CDR3 reads TGTGCCAGCAGTTTCTGGACTAGCGGGGACTCCTACAATGAGCAGTTCTTC. Translating gives CASSFWTSGDSYNEQFF. The chain recombines TRBV6-5 with TRBJ2-1, with TRBD2 matching over 12 bases. The ends lost 4 bases at V and 0 bases at J; junction bases unmatched: 4. The CDR3 contains 17 residues. From germline, CDR1 is MNHEY and CDR2 SVGAGI.